Included here is one T cell receptor beta chain sequence, with context. Its antigen remains unknown. These data come from a study of regulatory T cells in long-lasting Graves disease. Study-wide results and caveats: TCR diversity was lower in persistent than newly diagnosed Graves' disease.

Library construction for TCR beta used iRepertoire HTBI primers and Arm-PCR of CDR3 regions. In TCRdb, the multiplex PCR reads were re-called with MiXCR into one record per CDR3 protein. This table has some 250,000 distinct CDR3 sequences, 20% appearing once. CDR1 and CDR2 (germline): DFQATT, SNEGSKA (reference sequence). The J segment lost 7 bases and the V segment lost 1 base, leaving 3 bases of the junction unmatched. The CDR3 totals 14 residues. Described time point: newly diagnosed GD, antithyroid drugs for less than 3 months. Following extraction of RNA from PBMCs, that RNA was used to make the TCR library.

The material was peripheral blood mononuclear cells (PBMCs), obtained at new diagnosis, from a patient treated with antithyroid drugs. This receptor was obtained from a female donor with Graves disease. The V and J genes are TRBV20-1 and TRBJ2-1, with TRBD2 identical over 11 bases. The CDR3 here is CSARVTSGTNEQFF. The CDR3 DNA reads as TGCAGTGCTAGAGTGACTAGCGGGACGAATGAGCAGTTCTTC.